This T cell receptor (beta chain) was obtained from a study of response to subunit inactivated influenza vaccine. Study-wide points: A suggestion made by the authors is that each seasonal influenza vaccination recruits few new T cells.

MiXCR, run by TCRdb on the RT-PCR reads, gives a single entry per CDR3 protein. The sample has roughly 290,000 distinct CDR3 sequences; less than 25% are singletons. Concerning this clonotype: Its antigen is unidentified.

The CDR3 sequence is 13 residues long. The V gene's germline CDR1 is SGHRS and CDR2 YFSETQ. Trimming left V 4 bases short and J 2 bases short, with 10 bases between. The clonotype comes from a man aged 45 to 75 who received an inactivated influenza vaccine. Material: PBMCs from blood, obtained less than 22 months after vaccination. The chain links TRBV5-1 to TRBJ2-7; perhaps D is TRBD1 or TRBD2 (5 bases each). The DNA for the CDR3 is TGCGCCAGCAGCGGGGACCGCACCTACGAGCAGTACTTC. Amino acids: CASSGDRTYEQYF.